The 22 T cell receptor beta chains listed next were all sequenced from one sample in a study of T cell responses to AZD1222 COVID-19 vaccine. Clones were sequenced by immunoSEQ multiplex PCR, and TCRdb holds only the in-frame ones, with some missing. The sample includes about 200,000 clones, over 80% seen only once; the top ten take approximately 1.4%. The specimen comprised peripheral blood, sampled on day 0 of AZD1222 vaccination. The origin of the receptors is an adult in good health.

The chain combines TRBV18 with TRBJ1-1; no definite D call. V lost 5 bases and J 1 base, leaving 8 bases between the germline ends. CDR1 is KGHSH, CDR2 LQKENI, per germline. The CDR3 spans 13 residues. The CDR3 sequence is CASSTASNTEAFF. CDR3 coding DNA: TGTGCCAGCTCAACGGCTTCGAACACTGAAGCTTTCTTT.

The chain employs TRBV4-1 and TRBJ2-5; D not certain. The V gene lost 6 bases and the J gene lost 2 bases, with 4 bases spanning the gap. Looked up from germline, CDR1 is MGHRA and CDR2 is YSYEKL. This CDR3 has 11 amino acids. In DNA, the CDR3 is TGCGCCAGCAGTTATCAAGAGACCCAGTACTTC. Protein product: CASSYQETQYF.

The chain carries TRBV7-9 and TRBJ2-2; no clear D. The germline V gene has CDR1 SEHNR and CDR2 FQNEAQ (reference sequence). V was shortened by 5 bases and J by 6 bases, with 7 bases between the two germline ends. The CDR3 is 12 residues long. CDR3 region: CASSPLAGELFF. The DNA for the CDR3 is TGTGCCAGCAGCCCCCTCGCCGGGGAGCTGTTTTTT. Supplemented by reference TRBV7-9 and TRBJ2-2, the full variable domain reads DTGVSQNPRHKITKRGQNVTFRCDPISEHNRLYWYRQTLGQGPEFLTYFQNEAQLEKSRLLSDRFSAERPKGSFSTLEIQRTEQGDSAMYLCASSPLAGELFFGEGSRLTVL.

The chain carries TRBV19 and TRBJ2-7; 10 nucleotides agree with TRBD2. Germline CDR1 is LNHDA and CDR2 is SQIVND (reference sequence). The ends lost 5 bases at V and 2 bases at J; junction bases unmatched: 9. This CDR3 has 16 residues. CDR3 in amino acids: CASSSVGTSAAYEQYF. The CDR3 DNA reads as TGTGCCAGTAGTTCCGTCGGGACTAGCGCCGCCTACGAGCAGTACTTC.

V gene TRBV11-2 combines with J gene TRBJ2-3; 7 bases match TRBD1. The CDR3 length is 16 residues. The germline gives CDR1 SGHAT, CDR2 FQNNGV. Trimming removed 6 bases from V and 1 base from J; junction bases left unmatched: 10. In nucleotides, the CDR3 is TGTGCCAGCAGGTCTGACAGGGTAAGGGGCACAGATACGCAGTATTTT. Its translation: CASRSDRVRGTDTQYF.

The rearrangement links TRBV19 to TRBJ1-5, with D tentatively TRBD1 (5 bases). Germline CDR1 is LNHDA and CDR2 is SQIVND (reference sequence). Trimming removed 7 bases at V and 0 bases at J, with 22 bases between. The CDR3 is 18 amino acids. The CDR3, as DNA: TGTGCCAGTAAAAGGTCGGCAGGGCGGATTTATAGCAATCAGCCCCAGCATTTT. It translates to CASKRSAGRIYSNQPQHF.

The chain joins TRBV6-2 or TRBV6-3 to TRBJ2-7, with D uncertain. Germline loops: CDR1 MNHEY, CDR2 SVGEGT. With 6 bases removed from V and 8 bases from J, the gap between germline ends came to 11 bases. This CDR3 contains 11 residues. The CDR3 sequence: CASSLVGQQYF. CDR3 DNA: TGTGCCAGCAGCCTCGTCGGCCAGCAGTACTTC.

V and J are TRBV2 and TRBJ1-2, with D perhaps matching TRBD1 (5 bases). Trimming took off 8 bases at V and 5 bases at J, with 18 bases between the two ends. This CDR3 is 14 amino acids long. From germline, CDR1 is SNHLY and CDR2 FYNNEI. The chain's CDR3 is CASPTDPGSYGYTF. CDR3 nucleotide sequence: TGTGCCAGCCCGACCGATCCAGGGTCATATGGCTACACCTTC.

In its sample, this clone was seen once. The chain links TRBV5-1 to TRBJ2-7, with 11 nucleotides matching TRBD2. Trimming cost V 2 bases and J 3 bases; bases outside gene matches: 1. The CDR3 runs to 14 residues. In germline, CDR1 is SGHRS, CDR2 YFSETQ. CDR3 DNA: TGCGCCAGCAGCTTCACTAGCGGGGGCTACGAGCAGTACTTC. Residues: CASSFTSGGYEQYF.

The V gene is TRBV9, the J gene TRBJ1-1; 10 nucleotides line up with TRBD1. The CDR3 is 15 residues long. Germline V gene lookup returns CDR1 SGDLS and CDR2 YYNGEE. Germline trimming cut 3 bases from V and 5 bases from J; bases unmatched to any gene: 7. The CDR3 here is CASSGGTGEWTEAFF. CDR3 nucleotide sequence: TGTGCCAGCAGCGGCGGGACAGGGGAATGGACTGAAGCTTTCTTT.

V usage is TRBV19 and J usage is TRBJ1-3; a weak D match, TRBD1 (5 bases). The germline V gene encodes CDR1 LNHDA and CDR2 SQIVND (reference sequence). This CDR3 has 14 residues. The V end was cut by 4 bases, the J end by 3 bases, with 10 bases between. The CDR3, as DNA: TGTGCCAGTAGTACTACAGGAGGTGGAAACACCATATATTTT. The encoded protein is CASSTTGGGNTIYF. The full variable domain, in which reference TRBV19 and TRBJ1-3 provide the parts outside the CDR3, is DGGITQSPKYLFRKEGQNVTLSCEQNLNHDAMYWYRQDPGQGLRLIYYSQIVNDFQKGDIAEGYSVSREKKESFPLTVTSAQKNPTAFYLCASSTTGGGNTIYFGEGSWLTVV.

The rearrangement links TRBV3-1 (or the pseudogene TRBV3-2) to TRBJ2-3; no clear D. The CDR3 sequence is 16 residues long. Trimming pared 2 bases from V and 5 bases from J, leaving 17 bases between. CDR1 is LGHDT and CDR2 is YNNKEL in the germline V gene (reference sequence). The CDR3 is CASSQSNTLPRDTQYF. The CDR3 DNA is TGTGCCAGCAGCCAATCAAACACTCTCCCGCGAGATACGCAGTATTTT.

The rearrangement uses TRBV11-2 and TRBJ2-1; TRBD2 is a possible D gene (6 bases). The CDR3 totals 17 residues. The V gene lost 0 bases and the J gene lost 6 bases, with 18 bases spanning the gap. The germline V gene has CDR1 SGHAT and CDR2 FQNNGV. CDR3 region: CASSLEGFRGSGNEQFF. The CDR3 nucleotides are TGTGCCAGCAGCTTAGAGGGCTTCCGGGGGAGCGGCAATGAGCAGTTCTTC.

With respect to this clone: A read error may produce the germline difference seen at one junction end. The J gene is TRBJ1-2, the V gene TRBV9; tentative D call: TRBD1 (5 bases). The CDR3 covers 16 residues. Per the germline V gene, CDR1 is SGDLS and CDR2 is YYNGEE. The CDR3 reads CASSPGGGNLYYSYTF. The CDR3 region has the DNA TGTGCCAGCAGCCCCGGGGGGGGGAACCTATACTATAGCTACACCTTC.

The V and J genes are TRBV19 and TRBJ1-5, with a tentative D call TRBD1 (5 bases). V dropped 8 bases and J dropped 6 bases, with 29 bases sitting between them. The CDR3 is 18 residues long. Per germline, CDR1 LNHDA and CDR2 SQIVND (reference sequence). The CDR3 here is CASPRHPWYGAQPQPQHF. The CDR3 DNA reads TGTGCCAGTCCTCGCCACCCATGGTACGGGGCTCAACCTCAGCCCCAGCATTTT. The complete variable domain, with remaining parts taken from reference TRBV19 and TRBJ1-5, reads DGGITQSPKYLFRKEGQNVTLSCEQNLNHDAMYWYRQDPGQGLRLIYYSQIVNDFQKGDIAEGYSVSREKKESFPLTVTSAQKNPTAFYLCASPRHPWYGAQPQPQHFGDGTRLSIL.

This chain uses TRBV5-1 with TRBJ2-1; 12 positions agree with TRBD2. This CDR3 is 16 amino acids long. Trimming cost V 3 bases and J 6 bases; bases outside gene matches: 7. Germline loops: CDR1 SGHRS, CDR2 YFSETQ. The CDR3 loop is CASSSRPSGGGNEQFF. In DNA, the CDR3 is TGCGCCAGCAGCTCCCGTCCTAGCGGGGGGGGCAATGAGCAGTTCTTC.

Here the CDR3 reads CASSYGNYIYEQFF. CDR3 coding DNA: TGTGCCAGCAGTTACGGGAACTATATCTATGAGCAGTTCTTC. The chain joins TRBV6-5 to TRBJ2-1, with D unclear. V was pared by 2 bases and J by 8 bases, with 13 bases between. Looked up from germline, CDR1 is MNHEY and CDR2 is SVGAGI. The length of the CDR3 is 14 residues.

The gene calls are TRBV7-2 and TRBJ1-5; unclear D gene. With 1 base removed from V and 0 bases from J, the gap between germline ends came to 7 bases. From germline, CDR1 is SGHTA and CDR2 FQGNSA. The CDR3 spans 15 residues. CDR3 protein: CASSLDAYSNQPQHF. The CDR3 DNA is TGTGCCAGCAGCTTAGATGCCTATAGCAATCAGCCCCAGCATTTT.

This chain joins TRBV11-2 and TRBJ2-2; 15 bases agree with TRBD2. CDR1 and CDR2 (germline): SGHAT, FQNNGV. This CDR3 has 18 amino acids. The trim removed 1 base at V and 5 bases at J, leaving 5 bases unmatched. The chain's CDR3 is CASSLVGLAGGLTGELFF. The DNA of the CDR3 is TGTGCCAGCAGCTTAGTTGGACTAGCGGGGGGGCTTACCGGGGAGCTGTTTTTT.

The rearrangement links TRBV27 to TRBJ1-6, with D possibly TRBD1 on 5 matching bases. CDR3 length: 16 residues. The V and J ends lost 3 bases and 7 bases respectively, with 16 bases between them. Per germline, CDR1 MNHEY and CDR2 SMNVEV (reference sequence). As DNA, the CDR3 is TGTGCCAGCAGTTTGTATCCCGGGACTGGGAATTCACCCCTCCACTTT. Protein sequence: CASSLYPGTGNSPLHF.

The gene calls are TRBV9 and TRBJ1-6; 7 positions match TRBD1. Germline V lookup: CDR1 SGDLS, CDR2 YYNGEE. The J segment lost 6 bases and the V segment lost 2 bases, leaving 5 bases of the junction unmatched. The CDR3 contains 15 residues. The CDR3 here is CASSVRDRTNSPLHF. The CDR3 DNA reads as TGTGCCAGCAGCGTCCGGGACAGAACTAATTCACCCCTCCACTTT.

V is TRBV12-3 or TRBV12-4 and J is TRBJ1-2; D gene unclear. The CDR3 covers 12 residues. The V end was cut by 10 bases, the J end by 4 bases, with 13 bases between. The CDR3 nucleotides read TGTGCCACCGCGGATGATTTCTATGGCTACACCTTC. Its translation: CATADDFYGYTF.